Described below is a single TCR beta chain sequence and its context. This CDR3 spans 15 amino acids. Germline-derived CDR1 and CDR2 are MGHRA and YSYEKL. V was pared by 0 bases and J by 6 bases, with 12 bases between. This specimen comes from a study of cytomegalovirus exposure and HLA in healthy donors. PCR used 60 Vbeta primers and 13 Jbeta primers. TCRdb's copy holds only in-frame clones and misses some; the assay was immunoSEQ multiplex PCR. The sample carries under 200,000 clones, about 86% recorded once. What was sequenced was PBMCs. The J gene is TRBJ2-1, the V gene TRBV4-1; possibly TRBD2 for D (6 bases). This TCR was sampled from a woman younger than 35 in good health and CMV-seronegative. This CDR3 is CASSQDRGLSNEQFF. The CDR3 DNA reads TGCGCCAGCAGCCAAGATCGGGGACTGAGCAATGAGCAGTTCTTC.